These T cell receptor beta chains were read from a single sample in a study of blood T cell repertoires in COVID-19. Sequencing was performed with immunoSEQ multiplex PCR; in TCRdb, only in-frame clones are kept and a portion is missing. The data contain some 45,000 clones, approximately 80% of them seen just once; the ten biggest clones take up 23%. Sequenced material: peripheral blood. Source of these receptors: a woman in her fifties or sixties with acute or convalescent COVID-19. CDR3s include the opening cysteine and the closing phenylalanine or tryptophan. The order of the fields is J gene, V gene, D gene, clone size, CDR3 DNA, CDR3 protein. The D gene is left open where the match is weak. Some rows mark clone size as missing; the rest say once, few, many or name a class of expanded clone.

J: TRBJ1-5
V: TRBV19
D: .
size: once
DNA: TGTGCCAGTAGTGACAGGAGGAATCAGCCCCAGCATTTT
CDR3: CASSDRRNQPQHF

J: TRBJ2-1
V: TRBV12-3/TRBV12-4
D: .
size: .
DNA: TGTGCCAGCAGTTCCCATACGGGGAATGAGCAGTTCTTC
CDR3: CASSSHTGNEQFF

J: TRBJ1-2
V: TRBV7-2
D: .
size: once
DNA: TGTGCCAGCAGCCGCTTTTTAGATCCTGGCTACACCTTC
CDR3: CASSRFLDPGYTF

J: TRBJ1-1
V: TRBV30
D: .
size: .
DNA: TGTGCCTGGAGTGTACGAGTAGGCACAGACACGAACACTGAAGCTTTCTTT
CDR3: CAWSVRVGTDTNTEAFF

J: TRBJ2-1
V: TRBV10-3
D: TRBD2
size: .
DNA: TGTGCCATCAGTGAAGGACTAGCGGGGGGGCTATCCTACAATGAGCAGTTCTTC
CDR3: CAISEGLAGGLSYNEQFF

J: TRBJ1-2
V: TRBV25-1
D: .
size: .
DNA: TGTGCCAGCAGTGGGAAAAACGCACCGGACAACTCTGCGTGGGGCTACACCTTC
CDR3: CASSGKNAPDNSAWGYTF

J: TRBJ1-1
V: TRBV19
D: .
size: .
DNA: TGTGCCAGCATTCAAGGCAGGGGATCGAACACTGAAGCTTTCTTT
CDR3: CASIQGRGSNTEAFF

J: TRBJ2-2
V: TRBV6-5
D: .
size: .
DNA: TGTGCCAGCATCGGACTCAACCTCAACACCGGGGAGCTGTTTTTT
CDR3: CASIGLNLNTGELFF

J: TRBJ1-2
V: TRBV27
D: .
size: .
DNA: TGTGCCAGCAGTTTGACGGGTACTGACTATGGCTACACCTTC
CDR3: CASSLTGTDYGYTF

J: TRBJ2-2
V: TRBV24-1
D: TRBD1
size: .
DNA: TGTGCCACCAGTGACCCTGGGACAGGGGGCGGGACCGGGGAGCTGTTTTTT
CDR3: CATSDPGTGGGTGELFF

J: TRBJ1-6
V: TRBV3-1/TRBV3-2
D: .
size: .
DNA: TGTGCCAGCAGCCAAAACATGGCGGGTATTTCACCCCTCCACTTT
CDR3: CASSQNMAGISPLHF

J: TRBJ2-1
V: TRBV7-9
D: TRBD2
size: .
DNA: TGTGCCAGCAGCTTGTGGCGGGGGGGCCTCGATGAGCAGTTCTTC
CDR3: CASSLWRGGLDEQFF

J: TRBJ2-7
V: TRBV29-1
D: TRBD1
size: .
DNA: TGCAGCGTTAGGGCCGGGACAGGGGGCTACGAGCAGTACTTC
CDR3: CSVRAGTGGYEQYF

J: TRBJ1-1
V: TRBV15
D: .
size: .
DNA: TGTGCCACCAGCAGAGACGAGGGAGATGAAGCTTTCTTT
CDR3: CATSRDEGDEAFF

J: TRBJ1-2
V: TRBV19
D: TRBD1
size: once
DNA: TGTGCCAGTAGCGGACAGGCGGTAAACTATGGCTACACCTTC
CDR3: CASSGQAVNYGYTF

J: TRBJ2-2
V: TRBV7-3
D: .
size: once
DNA: TGTGCCAGCAGCCCAACCGGGTCTGGGGAGCTGTTTTTT
CDR3: CASSPTGSGELFF

J: TRBJ1-1
V: TRBV19
D: .
size: .
DNA: TGTGCCAGTAGTGCCCTTACAGGGAACACTGAAGCTTTCTTT
CDR3: CASSALTGNTEAFF

J: TRBJ2-7
V: TRBV10-2
D: .
size: .
DNA: TGCGCCAGCAGTGTTCTGAGAGACGAGCAGTACTTC
CDR3: CASSVLRDEQYF

J: TRBJ2-5
V: TRBV7-2
D: TRBD2
size: .
DNA: TGTGCCAGCAGCTCGGGGACTAGCGGGGTATCGGCCCAGTACTTC
CDR3: CASSSGTSGVSAQYF

J: TRBJ1-2
V: TRBV11-2
D: .
size: once
DNA: TGTGCCAGCAGCTGGACCCAGGGGCCTAACTATGGCTACACCTTC
CDR3: CASSWTQGPNYGYTF

J: TRBJ1-2
V: TRBV24-1
D: .
size: .
DNA: TGTGCCACCAGTGATTGGACAGCTAACTATGGCTACACCTTC
CDR3: CATSDWTANYGYTF

J: TRBJ1-2
V: TRBV4-1
D: .
size: .
DNA: TGCGCCAGCAGCCAAGATCCAGGGTTGGACGGCTACACCTTC
CDR3: CASSQDPGLDGYTF

J: TRBJ2-5
V: TRBV4-1
D: TRBD1
size: .
DNA: TGCGCCAGCAGGGCCGGGACAGAAGAGACCCAGTACTTC
CDR3: CASRAGTEETQYF

J: TRBJ2-2
V: TRBV2
D: .
size: .
DNA: TGTGCCAGCAGTGGGGGCATCCGGGCCGGGGAGCTGTTTTTT
CDR3: CASSGGIRAGELFF

J: TRBJ1-1
V: TRBV6-5
D: .
size: .
DNA: TGTGCCAGCAGTTGGGAGGGGTCGAGCACTGAAGCTTTCTTT
CDR3: CASSWEGSSTEAFF

J: TRBJ1-6
V: TRBV19
D: .
size: .
DNA: TGTGCCAGTAGTATAGGAGGGCCCTCAGGATCACCCCTCCACTTT
CDR3: CASSIGGPSGSPLHF

J: TRBJ2-3
V: TRBV5-4
D: TRBD2
size: .
DNA: TGTGCCAGCAGCCCACGCCGGGGACTAGCAGCAGATACGCAGTATTTT
CDR3: CASSPRRGLAADTQYF

J: TRBJ2-6
V: TRBV4-1
D: .
size: .
DNA: TGCGCCAGCAGCCAAACGAGCACCGCTGGGGCCAACGTCCTGACTTTC
CDR3: CASSQTSTAGANVLTF

J: TRBJ1-5
V: TRBV19
D: .
size: few
DNA: TGTGCCAGTAGTGACCAGAGGTTGAATCAGCCCCAGCATTTT
CDR3: CASSDQRLNQPQHF

J: TRBJ2-1
V: TRBV6-4
D: .
size: .
DNA: TGTGCCAGCATACGTGACTTCGATGAGCAGTTCTTC
CDR3: CASIRDFDEQFF

J: TRBJ1-5
V: TRBV9
D: .
size: .
DNA: TGTGCCAGCAGCGTAGGAGTTGGCAATCAGCCCCAGCATTTT
CDR3: CASSVGVGNQPQHF

J: TRBJ1-1
V: TRBV5-1
D: .
size: .
DNA: TGCGCCAGCAGCTCCACAGGGAGAGGATTGAACACTGAAGCTTTCTTT
CDR3: CASSSTGRGLNTEAFF

J: TRBJ1-6
V: TRBV27
D: TRBD1
size: once
DNA: TGTGCCAGCAGTGCCCGACAGGGAAATAATTCACCCCTCCACTTT
CDR3: CASSARQGNNSPLHF

J: TRBJ2-7
V: TRBV5-1
D: .
size: once
DNA: TGCGCCAGCAGCTTGGGGGGCGCGGGGGCAACAGACGAGCAGTACTTC
CDR3: CASSLGGAGATDEQYF

J: TRBJ2-5
V: TRBV7-8
D: TRBD1
size: .
DNA: TGTGCCAGCAGCTTAGGACAGGGAAGGCAAGAGACCCAGTACTTC
CDR3: CASSLGQGRQETQYF

J: TRBJ2-3
V: TRBV20-1
D: .
size: .
DNA: TGCAGTGCGAGGATCCCAGATACGCAGTATTTT
CDR3: CSARIPDTQYF

J: TRBJ2-1
V: TRBV20-1
D: .
size: .
DNA: TGCAGTGCTAGTGGATTTAGTGAGCAGTTCTTC
CDR3: CSASGFSEQFF

J: TRBJ2-1
V: TRBV7-3
D: TRBD2
size: .
DNA: TGTGCCAGCACCCCGGGACTAGTCCCCTACAATGAGCAGTTCTTC
CDR3: CASTPGLVPYNEQFF

J: TRBJ1-6
V: TRBV7-3
D: TRBD1
size: few
DNA: TGTGCCAGCAGCAGCGACAGGGACTCACCCCTCCACTTT
CDR3: CASSSDRDSPLHF

J: TRBJ2-1
V: TRBV5-5
D: TRBD1
size: once
DNA: TGTGCCAGCAGCTATACCGGGACAGGGGCCCACAATGAGCAGTTCTTC
CDR3: CASSYTGTGAHNEQFF

J: TRBJ2-1
V: TRBV10-3
D: TRBD2
size: .
DNA: TGTGCCATCATGACTAGCGGGGTTAATGAGCAGTTCTTC
CDR3: CAIMTSGVNEQFF

J: TRBJ1-5
V: TRBV30
D: .
size: .
DNA: TGTGCCTGGAGTCTCACAGGATTACGCAATCAGCCCCAGCATTTT
CDR3: CAWSLTGLRNQPQHF